The sequence of this TCR beta chain was determined in a study of blood T cell repertoires in COVID-19. About the research overall: Specimens from acute and convalescent COVID-19 originated in the United States, Italy and Spain. Sources were T cells, B-cell-depleted T cells, or PBMCs; the material itself was cDNA or gDNA.

This clone was seen a single time. The assay was immunoSEQ multiplex PCR, and TCRdb's table has in-frame clones only and misses some. The data show some 68,000 clones, with 80% to 90% seen just once and just under 4.5% held by the top ten. The CDR3 loop spans 15 amino acids. Between the trimmed V and J ends, which lost 1 base and 3 bases, there was a span of 13 bases. From germline, CDR1 is SGDLS and CDR2 YYNGEE. This chain joins TRBV9 and TRBJ1-1; a possible D gene is TRBD1 (5 bases). This TCR was sampled from a man aged 45 to 65 with active COVID-19. Sequenced sample: peripheral blood. The CDR3 nucleotides read TGTGCCAGCAGCGTAAGACATACCAGGGACACTGAAGCTTTCTTT. It encodes CASSVRHTRDTEAFF.